This is a list of T cell receptor beta chains from one sample in a study of blood T cell repertoires in COVID-19. TCRdb keeps only in-frame clones here, not all; method: immunoSEQ multiplex PCR. The sample has under 200,000 clones, approximately 81% seen once. Specimen: peripheral blood. The receptors here all came from a man aged 18-30 years with active or convalescent COVID-19. CDR3s include the opening cysteine and the closing phenylalanine or tryptophan. A D gene is named only where the DNA matches it firmly. Clone size appears in some rows only: once, few, many, or a class for an expanded clone.

V	D	size	length	J	DNA	CDR3
TRBV29-1	TRBD2	-	18	TRBJ2-5	TGCAGCGTGGGGACTAGCGGGAGGGGTATGAGGAGTCTGGAGACCCAGTACTTC	CSVGTSGRGMRSLETQYF
TRBV7-2	TRBD2	-	15	TRBJ2-7	TGTGCCAGCAGCTTAGATCTAGCGGGAGAATACGAGCAGTACTTC	CASSLDLAGEYEQYF
TRBV7-3	TRBD1	few	13	TRBJ2-5	TGTGCCAGCAGCCAGGACAGGGGAGAGACCCAGTACTTC	CASSQDRGETQYF
TRBV4-1	-	-	13	TRBJ1-1	TGCGCCAGCAGCCAAGATAAAAACACTGAAGCTTTCTTT	CASSQDKNTEAFF
TRBV15	TRBD2	-	16	TRBJ2-1	TGTGCCACCAGCAGAGAAGCGGGGGGGCCAAAAGATGAGCAGTTCTTC	CATSREAGGPKDEQFF
TRBV7-9	-	-	14	TRBJ1-5	TGTGCCAGCAGCTTAGCAGGGGGCAATCAGCCCCAGCATTTT	CASSLAGGNQPQHF
TRBV7-8	-	many	15	TRBJ2-2	TGTGCCAGCAGCTTAGTTTCCGCGAACACCGGGGAGCTGTTTTTT	CASSLVSANTGELFF
TRBV11-2	-	-	12	TRBJ1-1	TGTGCCAGCAGTCCGCCCACAGGGACAGCTTTCTTT	CASSPPTGTAFF
TRBV5-6	-	-	14	TRBJ1-5	TGTGCCAGCAGCTTGTATGGGGGGAATCAGCCCCAGCATTTT	CASSLYGGNQPQHF
TRBV5-1	-	-	13	TRBJ2-7	TGCGCCAGCAGCTTGGCAGGGAACTACGAGCAGTACTTC	CASSLAGNYEQYF
TRBV4-1	-	-	14	TRBJ1-4	TGCGCCAGCAGCCAAATCGTCGCGGATGAAAAACTGTTTTTT	CASSQIVADEKLFF